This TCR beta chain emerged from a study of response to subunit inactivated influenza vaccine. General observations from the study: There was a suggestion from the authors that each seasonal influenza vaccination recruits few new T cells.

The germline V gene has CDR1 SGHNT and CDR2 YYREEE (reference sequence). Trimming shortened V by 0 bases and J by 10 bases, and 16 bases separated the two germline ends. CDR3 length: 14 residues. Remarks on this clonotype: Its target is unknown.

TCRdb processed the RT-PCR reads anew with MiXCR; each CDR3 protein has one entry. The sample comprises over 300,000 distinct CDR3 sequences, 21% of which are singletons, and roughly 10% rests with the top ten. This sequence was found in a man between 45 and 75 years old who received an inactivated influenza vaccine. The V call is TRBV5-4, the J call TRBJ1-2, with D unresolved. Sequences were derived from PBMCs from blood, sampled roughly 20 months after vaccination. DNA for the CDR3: TGTGCCAGCAGCTTGGTTGGGCCCTCCCGGCTCTACACCTTC. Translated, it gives CASSLVGPSRLYTF.